This T cell receptor (beta chain) was obtained from a study of glioma-infiltrating T cells. Study findings and constraints: Tissue and blood shared very few CDR3 sequences. Tissue-blood divergence was below expectation in non-neoplastic patients, above in gliomas.

Amplification of TCR alpha and beta CDR3 regions from RNA used iRepertoire nested multiplex PCR. Tissue mRNA or PBMC total RNA, roughly 85-450 ng, went into one-step reverse transcription and amplification. TCRdb re-derived calls from the multiplex PCR reads in MiXCR, one entry per CDR3 protein. The repertoire holds some 99,000 distinct CDR3 sequences, with less than 30% as singletons. The V segment lost 1 base and the J segment 1 base; nucleotides outside the gene matches: 7. There are 17 residues in the CDR3. In germline, CDR1 is SGHAT, CDR2 FQNNGV. In this sample, this clonotype turned up a few times. As yet, its antigen is unknown.

The TCR was taken from a human donor with low-grade glioma or glioblastoma, undergoing nonglioma brain surgery, or in good health (not recorded which). The chain is built from TRBV11-2 and TRBJ2-5; 9 bases are a match to TRBD1. Material for sequencing was glioma tissue, nonneoplastic brain tissue, or PBMCs (not recorded which). CDR3 DNA: TGTGCCAGCAGCTTAGGATCCGGGACAGGGTTCCAAGAGACCCAGTACTTC. The encoded protein is CASSLGSGTGFQETQYF.